This T cell receptor (beta chain) was sequenced in a study of T cell repertoires in cytomegalovirus infection. Study in general: Recently identified HLA-C-restricted CMV epitopes were used, and well-studied HLA-B-restricted CMV epitopes were used as well. Signatures in public TCR beta sequences pointed to both CMV infection and matching HLA type. Study-wide results and caveats: The ex vivo response was dominated by HLA-C-restricted CMV-specific TCR beta clonotypes. Carriers of CMV and the relevant HLA type were discriminated by public TCR beta frequency.

In the case of this clonotype: Its antigen is currently unknown.

Per the germline V gene, CDR1 is DFQATT and CDR2 is SNEGSKA (reference sequence). V gave up 5 bases and J gave up 7 bases; unmatched junction bases: 14. CDR3 length equals 17 residues. TCRdb independently ran MiXCR on the reads; one entry per CDR3 protein. The data hold roughly 800,000 distinct CDR3 sequences, with just under 30% observed a single time. This clonotype originated in a human donor in good health (CMV status not recorded). Some clones in this sample may be carry-over from other donors' samples. The rearrangement joins TRBV20-1 to TRBJ2-2; 12 bases are shared with TRBD1. Here the sequenced sample was cultured CD8+ T cells from PBMCs, taken from culture after CMV antigen stimulation. In nucleotides, the CDR3 is TGCAGTGCTGCCAACCGGGACAGGGGGCTTCTAGGCGGGGAGCTGTTTTTT. Translation: CSAANRDRGLLGGELFF.